This T cell receptor (beta chain) was recorded in a study of blood T cell repertoires in COVID-19. CDR3 length equals 15 residues. Germline V gene lookup returns CDR1 MNHNY and CDR2 SVGAGI (reference sequence). V lost 2 bases, J lost 0 bases, and 8 bases lay in between. The assay was immunoSEQ multiplex PCR, and TCRdb's table has in-frame clones only and misses some. The table shows roughly 230,000 clones, with around 84% occurring only once. Sequenced sample: peripheral blood. This clonotype was sampled from a woman at least 80 years old with COVID-19, enrolled during active disease. V usage is TRBV6-6 and J usage is TRBJ1-5, with D perhaps TRBD1 (5 bases). CDR3 bases: TGTGCCAGCAGTTACGCGCAGGGTAGCAATCAGCCCCAGCATTTT. Amino acids: CASSYAQGSNQPQHF.